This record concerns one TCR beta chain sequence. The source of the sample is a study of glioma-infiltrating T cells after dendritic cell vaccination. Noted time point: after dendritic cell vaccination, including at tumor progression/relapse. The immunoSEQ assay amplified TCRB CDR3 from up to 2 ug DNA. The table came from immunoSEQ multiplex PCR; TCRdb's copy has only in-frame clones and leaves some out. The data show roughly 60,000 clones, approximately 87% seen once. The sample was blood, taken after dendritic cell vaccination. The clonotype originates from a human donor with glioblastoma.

CDR3 loop: CAWSKQGVNQPQHF. CDR3 nucleotide sequence: TGTGCCTGGAGTAAGCAGGGGGTCAATCAGCCCCAGCATTTT. The chain is built from TRBV30 and TRBJ1-5; TRBD1 aligns across 7 bases. This CDR3 contains 14 residues. CDR1 and CDR2 (germline): GTSNPN, SVGIG (reference sequence). V trimming: 2 bases; J trimming: 3 bases; junction bases outside the gene matches: 4.